This is a list of T cell receptor beta chains from one sample in a study of T cells after yellow fever vaccination. MiXCR, applied by TCRdb to the 5' RACE reads, yields one record per CDR3 protein. The top ten clones hold approximately 15% of a sample with hundreds of thousands of distinct CDR3 sequences, 17% of them seen once. The material sequenced was PBMCs, taken around 5 days after the first yellow fever vaccination. All receptors come from a man aged 18 to 30 who received the YFV17D yellow fever vaccine. CDR3s include the opening cysteine and the closing phenylalanine or tryptophan. The D gene is left open where the match is weak. Size is stated for part of the rows, as once, few or many counts, or as a class when the clone is expanded.

abundance: NA; d_gene: NA; v_gene: TRBV3-1; j_gene: TRBJ1-3; CDR3aa: CASSAPRAPGNTIYF; CDR3nt: TGTGCCAGCAGCGCCCCCCGGGCGCCCGGAAACACCATATATTTT
abundance: NA; d_gene: NA; v_gene: TRBV7-2; j_gene: TRBJ1-6; CDR3aa: CASSISGATSSYSPLHF; CDR3nt: TGTGCCAGCAGCATTTCAGGGGCCACGAGCTCTTATTCACCCCTCCACTTT
abundance: few; d_gene: TRBD1; v_gene: TRBV7-9; j_gene: TRBJ2-2; CDR3aa: CASSGRTGLTGELFF; CDR3nt: TGTGCCAGCAGCGGGAGGACAGGGCTGACCGGGGAGCTGTTTTTT
abundance: NA; d_gene: NA; v_gene: TRBV19; j_gene: TRBJ2-5; CDR3aa: CASTTAWGLQETQYF; CDR3nt: TGTGCCAGTACGACCGCGTGGGGATTACAAGAGACCCAGTACTTC
abundance: few; d_gene: TRBD1; v_gene: TRBV5-1; j_gene: TRBJ2-2; CDR3aa: CASSLLQGPPTGELFF; CDR3nt: TGCGCCAGCAGCTTATTACAGGGGCCCCCCACCGGGGAGCTGTTTTTT
abundance: few; d_gene: TRBD2; v_gene: TRBV7-2; j_gene: TRBJ2-5; CDR3aa: CASSPGLAGVGQYF; CDR3nt: TGTGCCAGCAGCCCGGGACTAGCGGGGGTAGGCCAGTACTTC
abundance: NA; d_gene: NA; v_gene: TRBV6-1; j_gene: TRBJ2-4; CDR3aa: CASSDSGKAGSRNIQYF; CDR3nt: TGTGCCAGCAGTGATTCGGGAAAGGCAGGGAGTAGGAACATTCAGTACTTC
abundance: many; d_gene: NA; v_gene: TRBV12-3/TRBV12-4; j_gene: TRBJ1-1; CDR3aa: CASSFGGLNTEAFF; CDR3nt: TGTGCCAGCAGTTTCGGGGGGCTGAACACTGAAGCTTTCTTT
abundance: NA; d_gene: NA; v_gene: TRBV12-3/TRBV12-4; j_gene: TRBJ2-1; CDR3aa: CASSWTVAEQFF; CDR3nt: TGTGCCAGCAGTTGGACAGTTGCTGAGCAGTTCTTC
abundance: NA; d_gene: NA; v_gene: TRBV7-3; j_gene: TRBJ2-3; CDR3aa: CASSQKGQDTDTQYF; CDR3nt: TGTGCCAGCAGCCAAAAGGGGCAAGACACAGATACGCAGTATTTT
abundance: many; d_gene: NA; v_gene: TRBV7-2; j_gene: TRBJ2-1; CDR3aa: CASSSSAGALQNEQFF; CDR3nt: TGTGCCAGCAGCTCCTCCGCCGGCGCCCTACAGAATGAGCAGTTCTTC
abundance: many; d_gene: TRBD1; v_gene: TRBV6-5; j_gene: TRBJ2-7; CDR3aa: CASSSPGQGTYEQYF; CDR3nt: TGTGCCAGCAGCTCGCCGGGACAGGGGACCTACGAGCAGTACTTC
abundance: few; d_gene: NA; v_gene: TRBV7-6; j_gene: TRBJ2-7; CDR3aa: CASSPMSRAASYEQYF; CDR3nt: TGTGCCAGCAGCCCTATGAGTAGGGCAGCATCCTACGAGCAGTACTTC
abundance: NA; d_gene: TRBD1; v_gene: TRBV19; j_gene: TRBJ2-1; CDR3aa: CASSLRDRDNEQFF; CDR3nt: TGTGCCAGTAGTCTCCGGGACAGAGACAATGAGCAGTTCTTC
abundance: few; d_gene: TRBD1; v_gene: TRBV27; j_gene: TRBJ2-5; CDR3aa: CASSPGTGQTQYF; CDR3nt: TGTGCCAGCAGTCCCGGGACAGGCCAGACCCAGTACTTC
abundance: once; d_gene: NA; v_gene: TRBV6-2/TRBV6-3; j_gene: TRBJ1-6; CDR3aa: CASTEFSRFYPVPDSPLHF; CDR3nt: TGTGCCAGCACCGAATTTTCCAGGTTCTATCCTGTTCCCGATTCACCCCTCCACTTT
abundance: few; d_gene: TRBD1; v_gene: TRBV20-1; j_gene: TRBJ1-2; CDR3aa: CSATTGGVNYGYTF; CDR3nt: TGCAGTGCGACGACAGGGGGGGTTAACTATGGCTACACCTTC
abundance: NA; d_gene: TRBD1; v_gene: TRBV19; j_gene: TRBJ2-2; CDR3aa: CASSGTGGRGRELFF; CDR3nt: TGTGCCAGTTCCGGGACAGGGGGAAGGGGCCGGGAGCTGTTTTTT
abundance: many; d_gene: NA; v_gene: TRBV4-3; j_gene: TRBJ2-1; CDR3aa: CASSQGESSYNEQFF; CDR3nt: TGCGCCAGCAGCCAGGGGGAGAGCTCCTACAATGAGCAGTTCTTC
abundance: few; d_gene: NA; v_gene: TRBV5-5; j_gene: TRBJ1-6; CDR3aa: CASSLGLVRNGGSPLHF; CDR3nt: TGTGCCAGCAGCTTGGGACTGGTGAGGAATGGAGGATCACCCCTCCACTTT
abundance: NA; d_gene: NA; v_gene: TRBV19; j_gene: TRBJ1-5; CDR3aa: CASTPLGGGNQPQHF; CDR3nt: TGTGCCAGTACCCCACTTGGGGGTGGCAATCAGCCCCAGCATTTT
abundance: NA; d_gene: NA; v_gene: TRBV12-5; j_gene: TRBJ2-1; CDR3aa: CASGPGQSYNEQFF; CDR3nt: TGTGCTAGTGGCCCTGGTCAATCCTACAATGAGCAGTTCTTC
abundance: NA; d_gene: TRBD1; v_gene: TRBV5-1; j_gene: TRBJ1-6; CDR3aa: CASSLARTGEGSPLHF; CDR3nt: TGCGCCAGCAGCTTGGCCCGGACAGGGGAGGGTTCACCCCTCCACTTT
abundance: NA; d_gene: NA; v_gene: TRBV6-1; j_gene: TRBJ1-6; CDR3aa: CASRPSFSYNSPLHF; CDR3nt: TGTGCCAGCAGACCCTCGTTCTCCTATAATTCACCCCTCCACTTT
abundance: NA; d_gene: NA; v_gene: TRBV25-1; j_gene: TRBJ2-5; CDR3aa: CASSELDTQETQYF; CDR3nt: TGTGCCAGCAGTGAACTTGACACCCAAGAGACCCAGTACTTC
abundance: NA; d_gene: NA; v_gene: TRBV7-2; j_gene: TRBJ2-2; CDR3aa: CASSPVSPTGELFF; CDR3nt: TGTGCCAGCAGCCCCGTGAGTCCTACCGGGGAGCTGTTTTTT
abundance: few; d_gene: TRBD1; v_gene: TRBV7-2; j_gene: TRBJ1-2; CDR3aa: CASSHPTGSDYGYTF; CDR3nt: TGTGCCAGCAGCCATCCGACAGGGAGCGACTATGGCTACACCTTC
abundance: few; d_gene: TRBD1; v_gene: TRBV23-1; j_gene: TRBJ1-2; CDR3aa: CASSQSCTLDRGLYGYTF; CDR3nt: TGCGCCAGCAGTCAATCCTGTACATTGGACAGGGGACTCTATGGCTACACCTTC
abundance: NA; d_gene: NA; v_gene: TRBV24-1; j_gene: TRBJ1-1; CDR3aa: CATSSAMNTEAFF; CDR3nt: TGTGCCACCAGTTCAGCCATGAACACTGAAGCTTTCTTT
abundance: NA; d_gene: NA; v_gene: TRBV7-2; j_gene: TRBJ1-3; CDR3aa: CASAAGSYSGNTIYF; CDR3nt: TGTGCCAGCGCGGCCGGCAGCTACTCTGGAAACACCATATATTTT
abundance: few; d_gene: TRBD2; v_gene: TRBV6-5; j_gene: TRBJ2-1; CDR3aa: CASSRSSGGYYNEQFF; CDR3nt: TGTGCCAGCAGTCGGTCCAGCGGGGGATATTACAATGAGCAGTTCTTC
abundance: few; d_gene: NA; v_gene: TRBV5-5; j_gene: TRBJ2-1; CDR3aa: CASSFLIHRPYNEQFF; CDR3nt: TGTGCCAGCAGCTTCTTGATCCATCGGCCTTACAATGAGCAGTTCTTC
abundance: many; d_gene: NA; v_gene: TRBV6-2/TRBV6-3; j_gene: TRBJ1-5; CDR3aa: CASSGRPDGNQPQHF; CDR3nt: TGTGCCAGCAGTGGCCGACCGGACGGCAATCAGCCCCAGCATTTT